The present TCR beta chain was sequenced within a study of blood T cell repertoires in COVID-19. Overall study: Sample material is recorded as cDNA or gDNA derived from T cells, B-cell-depleted T cells, or PBMCs.

Here immunoSEQ multiplex PCR was the method, and the copy in TCRdb shows in-frame clones only, minus some. Seen here are roughly 41,000 clones, 88% observed once, and the top ten hold approximately 5%. Looked up from germline, CDR1 is SGHDT and CDR2 is YYEEEE. The V and J ends lost 8 bases and 4 bases respectively, with 10 bases between them. The CDR3 has 11 amino acids. The TCR comes from a human donor in a cohort sampled during active COVID-19. The chain employs TRBV5-6 and TRBJ2-7; D is unclear. What was sequenced was peripheral blood. The CDR3 DNA reads as TGTGCCAGACGGAGCTCATACGAGCAGTACTTC. Translating gives CARRSSYEQYF.